This is a list of T cell receptor beta chains from one sample in a study of T cells in localized non-small cell lung cancer. The protocol was immunoSEQ multiplex PCR, while the TCRdb copy is restricted to in-frame clones and leaves out a portion. The table shows about 21,000 clones, with roughly 90% occurring only once. Sample: peripheral blood, taken before any cancer treatment. The source is a man aged 40 to 70 with stage I lung adenocarcinoma. Each CDR3 is given with its conserved first and last residue. Each record gives: J gene, CDR3 length, D gene, clone size, V gene, CDR3 DNA, CDR3 protein. A D gene is named only where the DNA matches it firmly. Clone size, where shown, is once, few, many, or a class for clones that have expanded.

>TRBJ2-4|14|.|.|TRBV11-2
TGTGCCAGCAGCTCCAATCCGGGCAAAAACATTCAGTACTTC
CASSSNPGKNIQYF
>TRBJ2-4|15|TRBD1|.|TRBV5-4
TGTGCCAGCAGCCCAGGACAGGGGGCCAAAAACATTCAGTACTTC
CASSPGQGAKNIQYF
>TRBJ2-3|16|.|.|TRBV11-2
TGTGCCAGCAGCTTAAGACAGGTTGCTAGCACAGATACGCAGTATTTT
CASSLRQVASTDTQYF
>TRBJ1-1|13|.|.|TRBV5-6
TGTGCCAGTTTCCGCGGGGGGGCAGCGGAAGCTTTCTTT
CASFRGGAAEAFF
>TRBJ2-7|14|TRBD1|.|TRBV9
TGTGCCAGCAGCGTAGGGGGACAGGCCTACGAGCAGTACTTC
CASSVGGQAYEQYF
>TRBJ2-7|15|TRBD1|.|TRBV6-6
TGTGCCAGCAGTTATAGGTCCTTGGACAGGGACGAGCAGTACTTC
CASSYRSLDRDEQYF
>TRBJ2-3|16|TRBD2|.|TRBV5-1
TGCGCCAGCAGCCCGGGACTAGCGGGGACTACAGATACGCAGTATTTT
CASSPGLAGTTDTQYF
>TRBJ2-3|13|TRBD1|.|TRBV4-1
TGCGCCAGCAGCCCACAACAGGGGAATACGCAGTATTTT
CASSPQQGNTQYF
>TRBJ2-3|14|TRBD1|.|TRBV5-1
TGCGCCAGCTTCACCCAGGGGGCCCCAGATACGCAGTATTTT
CASFTQGAPDTQYF
>TRBJ2-7|15|.|.|TRBV27
TGTGCCAGCAGTTTAGTAGCAGGGGTTCTCTACGAGCAGTACTTC
CASSLVAGVLYEQYF
>TRBJ1-3|16|TRBD1|.|TRBV7-9
TGTGCCAGCAGCTTAGCGTCCCAGGGGGCTGGAAACACCATATATTTT
CASSLASQGAGNTIYF
>TRBJ2-7|13|.|.|TRBV6-1
TGTGCCGGCTCTGCACGGATCAATTACGAGCAGTACTTC
CAGSARINYEQYF
>TRBJ2-3|15|TRBD2|.|TRBV6-4
TGTGCCAGCAGTGACGCGGGGGGGGGCACAGATACGCAGTATTTT
CASSDAGGGTDTQYF
>TRBJ2-3|15|TRBD1|.|TRBV5-1
TGCGCCAGCAGCTTGGGGGACAGGGGAACAGATACGCAGTATTTT
CASSLGDRGTDTQYF
>TRBJ1-1|13|.|.|TRBV11-3
TGTGCCAGCAGCTTAGTTGGGGCTACTGAAGCTTTCTTT
CASSLVGATEAFF
>TRBJ1-2|13|.|.|TRBV6-1
TGTGCCAGCATGATCAGGGGCACTCATGGCTACACCTTC
CASMIRGTHGYTF
>TRBJ1-1|13|.|.|TRBV5-6
TGTGCCAGCAGCTTGCCCCCATACACTGAAGCTTTCTTT
CASSLPPYTEAFF
>TRBJ2-1|17|TRBD2|.|TRBV7-6
TGTGCCAGCAGCGGGGTTACTATCGGGGGGGCCCGGAATGAGCAGTTCTTC
CASSGVTIGGARNEQFF
>TRBJ2-2|16|TRBD1|.|TRBV18
TGTGCCAGCTCCGCGGCCCGGGACAGGATTTTCGGGGAGCTGTTTTTT
CASSAARDRIFGELFF
>TRBJ2-1|13|.|.|TRBV9
TGTGCCAGCAGCGTACAAGGGTACAATGAGCAGTTCTTC
CASSVQGYNEQFF
>TRBJ2-3|17|TRBD1|.|TRBV5-1
TGCGCCAGCAGCTTGGATCGGACAGGCGGTATCACAGATACGCAGTATTTT
CASSLDRTGGITDTQYF
>TRBJ2-3|14|.|.|TRBV5-6
TGTGCCAGCAGCCCCGGGCCGGGGGTGGATACGCAGTATTTT
CASSPGPGVDTQYF
>TRBJ1-3|14|TRBD1|.|TRBV6-6
TGTGCCAGCATCTTTGACAGGGGGCGGAACACCATATATTTT
CASIFDRGRNTIYF
>TRBJ2-7|15|.|.|TRBV9
TGTGCCAGCAGCCAAGGTACCGGGGACGTCTACGAGCAGTACTTC
CASSQGTGDVYEQYF
>TRBJ2-7|14|TRBD1|.|TRBV28
TGTGCCAGCAGCTTGGACAGGGGGACACGCGAGCAGTACTTC
CASSLDRGTREQYF
>TRBJ2-5|14|.|.|TRBV30
TGTGCCTGGATTGGTCGGGGTTTAGGAGAGACCCAGTACTTC
CAWIGRGLGETQYF
>TRBJ2-1|14|TRBD1|.|TRBV27
TGTGCCAGCGCGCCGGGACAGGGGGACAATGAGCAGTTCTTC
CASAPGQGDNEQFF
>TRBJ1-2|15|.|.|TRBV4-1
TGCGCCAGCAGCTACAAGAACCGAAAGACCTATGGCTACACCTTC
CASSYKNRKTYGYTF
>TRBJ2-4|14|.|.|TRBV19
TGTGCCAGTAACCCGCCCCGGGACGGAAACATTCAGTACTTC
CASNPPRDGNIQYF
>TRBJ2-7|13|.|.|TRBV14
TGTGCCAGCAGCCCCGACGGGGACTACGAGCAGTACTTC
CASSPDGDYEQYF
>TRBJ2-5|16|TRBD1|.|TRBV7-3
TGTGCCAGCAGCTTAAGAGGGGGCACGGGGTTAGAGACCCAGTACTTC
CASSLRGGTGLETQYF
>TRBJ2-2|15|.|once|TRBV19
TGTGCCAGTAGTACCGTGGGCCCGAAGACCGGGGAGCTGTTTTTT
CASSTVGPKTGELFF
>TRBJ2-7|15|TRBD2|.|TRBV30
TGTGCCTGGAGTTGGTCTGGTAGCGGGAGTGGCGAGCAGTACTTC
CAWSWSGSGSGEQYF
>TRBJ2-7|14|.|.|TRBV27
TGTGCCAGCAGAGAGAACTCCCAAAGCTACGAGCAGTACTTC
CASRENSQSYEQYF
>TRBJ2-2|17|TRBD2|.|TRBV5-4
TGTGCCAGCAGCTTGGCTGTCCCTAGCGGGAGGGCCGAGGAGCTGTTTTTT
CASSLAVPSGRAEELFF
>TRBJ1-1|16|.|.|TRBV10-1
TGCGCCAGCAGTGAGTTTATTGGGGAAATGAGCACTGAAGCTTTCTTT
CASSEFIGEMSTEAFF
>TRBJ1-2|16|TRBD1|.|TRBV5-5
TGTGCCAGCAGCGGGGACCGGGACAGGTTATTCTATGGCTACACCTTC
CASSGDRDRLFYGYTF
>TRBJ2-7|15|.|.|TRBV7-8
TGTGCCAGCAGCTTAGCCGGGACTTATTCCTACGAGCAGTACTTC
CASSLAGTYSYEQYF
>TRBJ2-5|15|TRBD1|.|TRBV7-3
TGTGCCAGCAGTTTGACAGGGGGCTCACAAGAGACCCAGTACTTC
CASSLTGGSQETQYF
>TRBJ2-7|13|TRBD1|.|TRBV6-5
TGTGCCAGCTCCCGGGACAGGGATGCCGAGCAGTACTTC
CASSRDRDAEQYF
>TRBJ1-1|15|.|.|TRBV18
TGTGCCAGCTCACTGGGAAAGACAGAGAACACTGAAGCTTTCTTT
CASSLGKTENTEAFF
>TRBJ2-3|18|TRBD2|.|TRBV7-2
TGTGCCAGCAGCCCAATGACTAGCGGGGACGGGAACACAGATACGCAGTATTTT
CASSPMTSGDGNTDTQYF
>TRBJ1-2|15|TRBD1|.|TRBV30
TGTGCCTGGAGTCTACCCCAGACAGGGCGGGTCGGCTACACCTTC
CAWSLPQTGRVGYTF
>TRBJ2-3|13|.|.|TRBV7-2
TGTGCCAGCAGCGGACAGCTCACAGATACGCAGTATTTT
CASSGQLTDTQYF
>TRBJ2-7|15|TRBD2|.|TRBV13
TGTGCCAGCAGCTCAAATAGCGGGAGCTCCTACGAGCAGTACTTC
CASSSNSGSSYEQYF
>TRBJ1-1|13|.|.|TRBV18
TGTGCCAGCTCACCAAGGGGGGACACTGAAGCTTTCTTT
CASSPRGDTEAFF
>TRBJ2-1|13|TRBD2|.|TRBV12-5
TGTGCTAGTGGTCGCGGGGGAGGCAATGAGCAGTTCTTC
CASGRGGGNEQFF
>TRBJ2-7|15|TRBD2|.|TRBV5-1
TGCGCCAGCAGCTTGGGAGGCGGGAGTCTCCACGAGCAGTACTTC
CASSLGGGSLHEQYF
>TRBJ2-3|14|.|.|TRBV7-3
TGTGCCAGCAGTTTGACAGGTAGCACAGATACGCAGTATTTT
CASSLTGSTDTQYF
>TRBJ1-5|15|.|few|TRBV27
TGTGCCAGCAGTCCTCTACAAGGGGGAAATCAGCCCCAGCATTTT
CASSPLQGGNQPQHF
>TRBJ1-1|14|.|.|TRBV5-1
TGCGCCAGCCGGACGGGGTCTATTAACACTGAAGCTTTCTTT
CASRTGSINTEAFF
>TRBJ2-5|12|.|.|TRBV7-9
TGTGCCAGCAGCTCTGTCCAAGAGACCCAGTACTTC
CASSSVQETQYF